This T cell receptor (beta chain) was found in a study of PD-1 blockade in classical Hodgkin lymphoma. General study results and limits: Complete responders matched newly diagnosed patients in baseline diversity. Diversity in CD4+ TCRs, unlike that measured in CD8+ TCRs, had risen significantly by C4D1.

Every patient had relapsed following autologous stem cell transplantation, and cohorts differed in brentuximab vedotin exposure. Classification of best responses gave complete response, partial response or progressive disease. The repertoire was sequenced with immunoSEQ multiplex PCR; TCRdb's copy has only in-frame clones and lacks some. Of roughly 6,800 clones listed, approximately 77% were seen once; the top ten hold 34%. As to this clone: Its specificity is not known.

This TCR came from a human donor with classical Hodgkin lymphoma. Material: peripheral blood mononuclear cells (PBMCs), obtained before the second cycle of nivolumab.

The CDR3 sequence: CASSKRARRGSSYNEQFF. The CDR3 nucleotides read TGTGCCAGCAGCAAAAGGGCCAGGAGGGGGAGCTCCTACAATGAGCAGTTCTTC. This chain connects TRBV21-1 to TRBJ2-1. TRBV21-1 represents a pseudogene. CDR3 length: 18 residues.